This T cell receptor (beta chain) was captured in a study of OX40 agonist ivuxolimab in advanced cancers. Study background: Having had anti-PD-1, anti-PD-L1 or anti-CTLA-4 therapy before was allowed, and around 44% had some.

The protocol was immunoSEQ multiplex PCR, while the TCRdb copy is restricted to in-frame clones and leaves out a portion. The data show 40,000 to 45,000 clones, 86% seen once. Germline lookup yields CDR1 SGHDN and CDR2 FVKESK. The CDR3 length is 14 residues. The V end was cut by 3 bases, the J end by 4 bases, with 10 bases between. The source material was CD4+ or CD8+ T cells sorted from blood, sampled in a trial of the OX40 agonist ivuxolimab. This clonotype originated in an adult with an advanced solid tumor such as melanoma, head and neck, liver or kidney cancer. The chain is built from TRBV14 and TRBJ1-3, with TRBD1 as a possible D gene (6 bases). This CDR3 reads CASSHRGSGNTIYF. CDR3 in DNA: TGTGCCAGCAGCCACAGGGGCTCCGGAAACACCATATATTTT.